The T cell receptor (beta chain) under discussion was sequenced for a study of cytomegalovirus exposure and HLA in healthy donors. Regarding the study as a whole: Exclusion applied to some V segments, including TRBV6-2 and TRBV6-3, as they were indistinguishable. Across HLA loci, a later analysis found differing TCR association rates, with DRB1 most and HLA-C fewest.

Remarks on this clone: Its antigen is still unknown.

Primers: 60 Vbeta forward and 13 Jbeta reverse. Profiling relied on immunoSEQ multiplex PCR, and the TCRdb table lists in-frame clones only, not all of them. The sample comprises 150,000 or so clones, approximately 80% of which are singletons, and more than 10% rests with the top ten. Germline V CDR1 and CDR2: MNHNS, SASEGT. There are 13 residues in the CDR3. The V end was cut by 3 bases, the J end by 6 bases, with 9 bases between. The specimen was PBMCs. The chain couples TRBV6-1 to TRBJ1-5; D ambiguous. The TCR was taken from a man aged 40-50 years in good health and CMV-seropositive. Here the CDR3 DNA reads TGTGCCAGCAGTGAGCGCGAGGGTCAGCCCCAGCATTTT. It codes for CASSEREGQPQHF.